Shown below are 3 T cell receptor beta chains from a single sample sequenced in a study of T cells in Graves' hyperthyroidism and ophthalmopathy. TCR beta CDR3 region amplification was performed from RNA transcripts. When the TCR CDR3 underwent first-round RT-PCR, the HTBI primer set was used. TCRdb ran MiXCR on the multiplex PCR reads and lists one entry per CDR3 protein. The sample includes 500,000 to 550,000 distinct CDR3 sequences, less than 20% of them seen just once. Material: blood. These receptors came from a man aged 40-55 years with Graves' ophthalmopathy.

This rearrangement joins TRBV20-1 to TRBJ1-3, with D perhaps matching TRBD1 (6 bases). V dropped 8 bases and J dropped 0 bases, with 11 bases sitting between them. Germline values: CDR1 DFQATT, CDR2 SNEGSKA (reference sequence). There are 13 residues in the CDR3. The CDR3 region is CSQQGLSGNTIYF. DNA for the CDR3: TGCAGTCAACAGGGCCTCTCTGGAAACACCATATATTTT.

CDR3 DNA sequence: TGTGCCAGCAGTTACCCCGGGACACAAAACACTGAAGCTTTCTTT. It codes for CASSYPGTQNTEAFF. V gene TRBV6-1 combines with J gene TRBJ1-1, with a possible D match to TRBD1 (6 bases). The CDR3 is 15 amino acids. CDR1 MNHNS and CDR2 SASEGT come from the germline V gene. V dropped 5 bases and J dropped 2 bases, with 15 bases sitting between them.

This clonotype was seen just once. The chain combines TRBV6-1 with TRBJ2-2, with no clear D. V was shortened by 1 base and J by 3 bases, with 6 bases between the two germline ends. Germline-derived CDR1 and CDR2 are MNHNS and SASEGT. CDR3 size: 14 residues. The CDR3 coding sequence is TGTGCCAGCAGTGAAGGAAAGGACACCGGGGAGCTGTTTTTT. Protein product: CASSEGKDTGELFF.